Below, one TCR beta chain is given with its context. What it binds is not known. This sample was taken from a study of graft-versus-host responses after intestinal transplantation. Looking at the study overall: Every one of the recipients received anti-thymocyte globulin induction and afterwards took tacrolimus and steroids for three to four years.

TCRdb's table, derived via immunoSEQ multiplex PCR, lists solely in-frame clones and lacks some. The sample lists about 120,000 clones, about 92% seen once, with approximately 0.22% in the top ten. The CDR3 loop spans 14 amino acids. The germline V gene encodes CDR1 MNHNS and CDR2 SASEGT. With 5 bases removed from V and 3 bases from J, the gap between germline ends came to 14 bases. The chain links TRBV6-1 to TRBJ2-7; tentatively, D is TRBD1 (6 bases). The sequencing here drew on unstimulated CD4+ T cells sorted from spleen or lymph node cells, taken before transplant. The origin of this receptor is a human donor who was the organ donor for an intestinal transplant. The CDR3 DNA sequence: TGTGCCAGCAGTCCCCAGGGGCGGCTCTACGAGCAGTACTTC. Its protein product is CASSPQGRLYEQYF.